What follows are 24 T cell receptor beta chains derived from one specimen sequenced in a study of blood T cell repertoires in COVID-19. Produced via immunoSEQ multiplex PCR; TCRdb's table is partial and in-frame only. The data hold around 150,000 clones, with less than 85% observed a single time. Material: peripheral blood. The source is a human donor with acute or convalescent COVID-19. The donor label of this sample is uncertain.

The chain joins TRBV19 to TRBJ1-2; 8 nucleotides agree with TRBD1. The CDR3 has 14 amino acids. Unmatched junction bases numbered 3, after V lost 4 bases and J lost 2 bases. Germline V gives CDR1 LNHDA, CDR2 SQIVND (reference sequence). In DNA form, the CDR3 reads TGTGCCAGTAGTAAGACAGGGGTAAACTATGGCTACACCTTC. This translates into CASSKTGVNYGYTF.

The chain is built from TRBV5-5 and TRBJ1-1, with D uncertain. The germline gives CDR1 SGHKS, CDR2 YYEKEE (reference sequence). CDR3 length: 12 amino acids. Between the trimmed V and J ends, which lost 0 bases and 8 bases, there was a span of 8 bases. The DNA for the CDR3 is TGTGCCAGCAGCTTGGGGCAGGTCGAAGCTTTCTTT. Protein sequence: CASSLGQVEAFF.

The chain joins TRBV30 to TRBJ1-5; perhaps TRBD1 as D (6 bases). The germline gives CDR1 GTSNPN, CDR2 SVGIG (reference sequence). V lost 5 bases and J 5 bases, leaving 13 bases between the germline ends. This CDR3 has 13 amino acids. CDR3 bases: TGTGCCTGGTCCCGGACAGTGGATCAGCCCCAGCATTTT. Amino acid sequence: CAWSRTVDQPQHF. The whole variable domain, remainder taken from reference TRBV30 and TRBJ1-5, is SQTIHQWPATLVQPVGSPLSLECTVEGTSNPNLYWYRQAAGRGLQLLFYSVGIGQISSEVPQNLSASRPQDRQFILSSKKLLLSDSGFYLCAWSRTVDQPQHFGDGTRLSIL.

V and J are TRBV9 and TRBJ2-1; 7 bases line up with TRBD2. The CDR3 is made up of 14 amino acids. The V gene's germline CDR1 is SGDLS and CDR2 YYNGEE. V lost 0 bases to trimming and J lost 9 bases; unmatched junction nucleotides: 6. CDR3 protein: CASSVVLAQGEQFF. In nucleotides, the CDR3 is TGTGCCAGCAGCGTAGTACTAGCGCAAGGTGAGCAGTTCTTC.

The V and J genes are TRBV2 and TRBJ1-4; 7 bases are shared with TRBD1. With V trimmed by 11 bases and J by 3 bases, 6 bases remained unmatched. There are 13 residues in the CDR3. The germline V gene has CDR1 SNHLY and CDR2 FYNNEI. The CDR3 spells CASSGTANEKLFF. CDR3 coding DNA: TGTGCCTCCTCCGGGACAGCTAATGAAAAACTGTTTTTT.

This clone has just one count. V usage is TRBV29-1 and J usage is TRBJ1-6; tentatively, D is TRBD1 (5 bases). CDR1 SQVTM and CDR2 ANQGSEA come from the germline V gene. The CDR3 totals 15 residues. The V gene lost 6 bases and the J gene lost 6 bases, with 18 bases spanning the gap. The CDR3: CSVQMGGGGNSPLHF. The CDR3 DNA sequence: TGCAGCGTCCAAATGGGGGGGGGTGGTAATTCACCCCTCCACTTT.

The rearrangement joins TRBV4-3 to TRBJ1-4, with D perhaps matching TRBD1 (5 bases). V was clipped by 4 bases and J by 0 bases, with 12 bases between them. The germline gives CDR1 LGHNA, CDR2 YSLEER. The CDR3 consists of 16 residues. CDR3: CASSPGGTTTNEKLFF. The CDR3 DNA reads TGCGCCAGCAGCCCTGGGGGGACTACAACTAATGAAAAACTGTTTTTT.

The V and J genes are TRBV7-3 and TRBJ2-1, with 8 bases aligning to TRBD1. The CDR3 covers 16 residues. The junction had 14 bases not matched to a gene; V was cut back by 4 bases and J by 9 bases. Germline V gene sequence: CDR1 SGHTA, CDR2 FQGTGA. Here the CDR3 reads CASSSSVRDRRTEQFF. The CDR3 nucleotides read TGTGCCAGCAGCTCCTCCGTCCGGGACAGGCGGACTGAGCAGTTCTTC. Full variable domain (outside the CDR3, taken from reference TRBV7-3 and TRBJ2-1): GAGVSQTPSNKVTEKGKYVELRCDPISGHTALYWYRQSLGQGPEFLIYFQGTGAADDSGLPNDRFFAVRPEGSVSTLKIQRTERGDSAVYLCASSSSVRDRRTEQFFGPGTRLTVL.

This rearrangement joins TRBV2 to TRBJ1-6; 8 bases fit TRBD1. V lost 2 bases to trimming and J lost 2 bases; unmatched junction nucleotides: 2. This CDR3 has 16 amino acids. Germline V lookup: CDR1 SNHLY, CDR2 FYNNEI. The CDR3 protein is CASSERQGPYNSPLHF. The CDR3 bases are TGTGCCAGCAGTGAACGACAGGGGCCCTATAATTCACCCCTCCACTTT. Using reference TRBV2 and TRBJ1-6 for the parts outside the CDR3, the full variable domain is EPEVTQTPSHQVTQMGQEVILRCVPISNHLYFYWYRQILGQKVEFLVSFYNNEISEKSEIFDDQFSVERPDGSNFTLKIRSTKLEDSAMYFCASSERQGPYNSPLHFGNGTRLTVT.

The V and J genes are TRBV5-4 and TRBJ1-6; D remains unclear. The germline V gene has CDR1 SGHNT and CDR2 YYREEE (reference sequence). The CDR3 extends over 15 amino acids. Trimming stripped 0 bases from V and 2 bases from J, with 6 bases between. CDR3 protein: CASSLEQTYNSPLHF. The DNA of the CDR3 is TGTGCCAGCAGCTTGGAACAGACCTATAATTCACCCCTCCACTTT.

This clone has just a few counts. The rearrangement joins TRBV20-1 to TRBJ2-7, with D unresolved. Per the germline V gene, CDR1 is DFQATT and CDR2 is SNEGSKA (reference sequence). The CDR3 loop spans 11 amino acids. Trimming left V 5 bases short and J 2 bases short, with 7 bases between. The CDR3, as DNA: TGCAGTGCTGACTCAACCTACGAGCAGTACTTC. It codes for CSADSTYEQYF.

This chain joins TRBV4-1 and TRBJ1-6, with 12 bases identical to TRBD1. The CDR3 runs 19 residues. Germline CDR1 MGHRA, CDR2 YSYEKL. The junction had 14 bases not matched to a gene; V was cut back by 4 bases and J by 7 bases. DNA of the CDR3: TGCGCCAGCAGCCTCCCGAGGAATGGGACAGGGGGCTTCAATTCACCCCTCCACTTT. This gives the protein CASSLPRNGTGGFNSPLHF.

V gene TRBV5-1 combines with J gene TRBJ2-1, with D perhaps TRBD2 (5 bases). Germline V gene sequence: CDR1 SGHRS, CDR2 YFSETQ. Trimming took 4 bases from V and 0 from J, leaving 17 bases between them. The CDR3 covers 17 residues. The CDR3 bases are TGCGCCAGCAGCCTGGTTCCTCCCAGCGGCTCCTACAATGAGCAGTTCTTC. Encoded protein: CASSLVPPSGSYNEQFF.

CDR3: CAISERGGDNEQFF. The DNA for the CDR3 is TGTGCCATCAGTGAGCGGGGGGGCGACAATGAGCAGTTCTTC. The V gene is TRBV10-3, the J gene TRBJ2-1; 8 bases are a match to TRBD2. V lost 2 bases, J lost 5 bases, and 2 bases stayed unmatched. Germline CDR1 ENHRY, CDR2 SYGVKD. The CDR3 spans 14 residues.

This clone has ten or more counts. This sequence joins TRBV28 and TRBJ1-4; 8 bases are shared with TRBD1. The CDR3 is made up of 15 amino acids. Germline CDR1 reads MDHEN; CDR2 reads SYDVKM. J was trimmed by 8 bases and V by 7 bases; bases with no gene match: 12. The CDR3 loop is CASTLTGTGGEKLFF. CDR3 nucleotide sequence: TGTGCCAGCACACTTACCGGGACAGGTGGGGAAAAACTGTTTTTT.

V usage is TRBV18 and J usage is TRBJ1-4; no firm D call. Germline V gives CDR1 KGHSH, CDR2 LQKENI. The CDR3 contains 14 residues. Deletions cut 6 bases from V and 1 base from J, with 9 bases between. In nucleotides, the CDR3 is TGTGCCAGCTCTCCGAGTGTAACTAATGAAAAACTGTTTTTT. Its protein is CASSPSVTNEKLFF.

The J gene is TRBJ2-7, the V gene TRBV3-1 (or the pseudogene TRBV3-2); TRBD2 matches 11 bases. This CDR3 region has 15 residues. V trimming: 3 bases; J trimming: 2 bases; junction bases outside the gene matches: 3. Germline CDR1 and CDR2: LGHDT and YNNKEL (reference sequence). CDR3 protein: CASSQGTSGTYEQYF. CDR3 coding DNA: TGTGCCAGCAGCCAGGGGACTAGCGGAACCTACGAGCAGTACTTC.

This rearrangement joins TRBV6-2 or TRBV6-3 to TRBJ1-2; possibly TRBD1 for D (6 bases). The V gene's germline CDR1 is MNHEY and CDR2 SVGEGT. V was pared by 6 bases and J by 6 bases, with 14 bases between. The CDR3 runs to 13 residues. Here the CDR3 DNA reads TGTGCCAGCAGCCGCGGGGGGCAGGATGGCTACACCTTC. Translation gives CASSRGGQDGYTF.

This sequence joins TRBV9 and TRBJ1-5, with 10 nucleotides matching TRBD1. The germline CDR1 and CDR2 sequences are SGDLS and YYNGEE. CDR3 length: 15 amino acids. J gave up 3 bases and V 2 bases, and 2 bases lay outside the gene matches. CDR3 amino acids: CASSVGQGNNQPQHF. CDR3 sequence (DNA): TGTGCCAGCAGCGTGGGACAGGGGAACAATCAGCCCCAGCATTTT.

The chain couples TRBV30 to TRBJ1-3; D might be TRBD1 (5 bases). Germline values: CDR1 GTSNPN, CDR2 SVGIG (reference sequence). The length of the CDR3 is 14 residues. Trimming cost V 1 base and J 2 bases, with 9 bases left between them. The CDR3 loop reads CAWSEGVAGNTIYF. In DNA, the CDR3 is TGTGCCTGGAGTGAAGGGGTGGCTGGAAACACCATATATTTT.

The J gene is TRBJ2-3, the V gene TRBV5-3, with 10 bases that match TRBD2. TRBV5-3 is an ORF for which the function is uncertain. CDR3 length: 15 residues. The ends lost 5 bases at V and 1 base at J; junction bases unmatched: 4. The CDR3 sequence: CARSTGTSGTDTQYF. The CDR3 DNA is TGTGCCAGAAGTACCGGGACTAGCGGCACAGATACGCAGTATTTT.

The CDR3 is CASSRTSGGGETQYF. Written as DNA, the CDR3 is TGTGCCAGCAGTCGGACTAGCGGGGGCGGGGAGACCCAGTACTTC. This rearrangement joins TRBV7-2 to TRBJ2-5; 13 bases are a match to TRBD2. The germline gives CDR1 SGHTA, CDR2 FQGNSA. The length of the CDR3 is 15 residues. The J segment lost 5 bases and the V segment lost 6 bases, leaving 6 bases of the junction unmatched.

J is TRBJ1-1 and V is TRBV6-2 or TRBV6-3; D may be TRBD1 (5 bases). The V end was cut by 2 bases, the J end by 6 bases, with 13 bases between. This CDR3 has 14 amino acids. Germline loops: CDR1 MNHEY, CDR2 SVGEGT. CDR3 loop: CASSYGRVRSEAFF. CDR3 nucleotide sequence: TGTGCCAGCAGTTACGGCAGGGTGAGATCTGAAGCTTTCTTT.

This clone was picked up one time. The rearrangement joins TRBV6-5 to TRBJ1-3, with 9 bases that match TRBD1. Germline V gene lookup returns CDR1 MNHEY and CDR2 SVGAGI. The CDR3 has 12 amino acids. J was trimmed by 10 bases and V by 4 bases; bases with no gene match: 2. In nucleotides, the CDR3 is TGTGCCAGCAGTTCCGGACAGGGGACCATATATTTT. It translates to CASSSGQGTIYF.